This TCR beta chain was captured by sequencing in a study of T cell clonotyping in hematopoietic cell transplantation. CDR3 length: 16 residues. The J segment lost 5 bases and the V segment lost 2 bases, leaving 7 bases of the junction unmatched. The germline V gene has CDR1 SGHNT and CDR2 YENEEA. The assay was immunoSEQ multiplex PCR, and TCRdb's table has in-frame clones only and misses some. The repertoire includes around 110 clones, roughly 80% of them detected once, and under 35% sits in the top ten. This specimen was PBMCs, taken 100 days after allogeneic stem cell transplant. This sequence originates from a young adult male patient who had an allogeneic stem cell transplant, so T cells may come from the graft donor. Some clones in this sample may be carry-over from other donors' samples. V gene TRBV11-3 combines with J gene TRBJ2-5; 11 bases are a match to TRBD1. The CDR3: CASSLMGTGGSETQYF. CDR3 nucleotide sequence: TGTGCCAGCAGCTTAATGGGGACAGGGGGATCGGAGACCCAGTACTTC.